The 30 T cell receptor beta chains reported below all come from one sample, sequenced in a study of blood T cells in healthy people across ages (dated by TCRdb to between 2014 and 2017). Receptor amplification or capture employed 5' RACE. TCRdb records Illumina HiSeq 2500 as the sequencer. A second about 7 to 11 cycle PCR used a sample-barcoded 5' primer and a J-beta primer mix. In-frame beta chains were kept once TCRdb had trimmed the public reads at Q25 with fastp and called clones with MiXCR. One record per CDR3 amino acid sequence lists the most common genes and DNA. The sample table lists about 2 million distinct CDR3 sequences, about 49% of them with a count of one. Of the sample, over 2% falls within the top ten clones. Sequencing was carried out using blood. The receptors shown here come from a woman aged 40 to 49 in good health.

The rearrangement links TRBV14 to TRBJ2-5, with unresolved D. The CDR3 loop spans 14 amino acids. V lost 0 bases and J lost 5, with 10 bases in between. Germline V lookup: CDR1 SGHDN, CDR2 FVKESK. The chain's CDR3 is CASSQDLVKETQYF. The CDR3 DNA sequence: TGTGCCAGCAGCCAAGATTTGGTTAAGGAGACCCAGTACTTC. Looking up the rest from reference TRBV14 and TRBJ2-5 gives the full variable domain: EAGVTQFPSHSVIEKGQTVTLRCDPISGHDNLYWYRRVMGKEIKFLLHFVKESKQDESGMPNNRFLAERTGGTYSTLKVQPAELEDSGVYFCASSQDLVKETQYFGPGTRLLVL.

The chain's CDR3 is CASSLEDREAFF. In DNA form, the CDR3 reads TGTGCCAGCAGCTTGGAGGACAGGGAAGCTTTCTTT. The chain links TRBV7-9 to TRBJ1-1, with TRBD1 matching over 7 bases. V dropped 3 bases and J dropped 8; count of bases not matched to a gene: 3. Germline-derived CDR1 and CDR2 are SEHNR and FQNEAQ (reference sequence). CDR3 length: 12 residues.

The chain combines TRBV6-6 with TRBJ2-1; D is possibly TRBD2 (5 bases). This CDR3 contains 17 residues. V lost 1 base, J lost 0 bases, and 13 bases lay in between. The germline gives CDR1 MNHNY, CDR2 SVGAGI (reference sequence). CDR3 loop: CASSYLGSESSYNEQFF. CDR3 DNA: TGTGCCAGCAGTTACTTAGGTAGCGAAAGCTCCTACAATGAGCAGTTCTTC.

The rearrangement uses TRBV5-5 and TRBJ2-5; D uncertain. This CDR3 contains 14 residues. Trimming removed 5 bases from V and 1 base from J, with 12 bases in between. The germline V gene has CDR1 SGHKS and CDR2 YYEKEE (reference sequence). The CDR3 spells CASSYDLVQETQYF. In DNA, the CDR3 is TGTGCCAGCAGTTATGACCTAGTCCAAGAGACCCAGTACTTC.

The V call is TRBV28, the J call TRBJ2-1, with a possible D match to TRBD2 (5 bases). This CDR3 region has 13 residues. The V end lost 5 bases, the J end lost 7 bases, and 12 bases lay between the germline ends. The germline V gene encodes CDR1 MDHEN and CDR2 SYDVKM. The CDR3 sequence: CASSLPSWNEQFF. The CDR3, as DNA: TGTGCCAGCAGTCTCCCTAGCTGGAATGAGCAGTTCTTC.

This clonotype was observed a handful of times. V usage is TRBV5-1 and J usage is TRBJ1-4; a possible D gene is TRBD1 (5 bases). Looked up from germline, CDR1 is SGHRS and CDR2 is YFSETQ. The CDR3 has 15 amino acids. Trimming took off 0 bases at V and 3 bases at J, with 9 bases between the two ends. The CDR3 sequence is CASSLEGSANEKLFF. In nucleotides, the CDR3 is TGCGCCAGCAGCTTGGAGGGGTCGGCTAATGAAAAACTGTTTTTT. The variable domain in full, completed from reference TRBV5-1 and TRBJ1-4, reads KAGVTQTPRYLIKTRGQQVTLSCSPISGHRSVSWYQQTPGQGLQFLFEYFSETQRNKGNFPGRFSGRQFSNSRSEMNVSTLELGDSALYLCASSLEGSANEKLFFGSGTQLSVL.

This clonotype was seen a few times. V is TRBV29-1 and J is TRBJ1-4; D may be TRBD1 (6 bases). V was shortened by 6 bases and J by 5 bases, with 10 bases between the two germline ends. Per germline, CDR1 SQVTM and CDR2 ANQGSEA. CDR3 length: 12 residues. The CDR3 sequence is CSVGQWNEKLFF. CDR3 DNA sequence: TGCAGCGTCGGACAGTGGAATGAAAAACTGTTTTTT.

This clonotype was counted a few times. V usage is TRBV12-3 or TRBV12-4 and J usage is TRBJ1-2; D perhaps matches TRBD1 (5 bases). The CDR3 spans 17 residues. V dropped 3 bases and J dropped 3 bases, with 20 bases sitting between them. The CDR3 spells CASSLGLVRGLDYGYTF. CDR3 coding DNA: TGTGCCAGCAGTTTGGGGTTGGTCCGGGGACTAGACTATGGCTACACCTTC.

This clonotype was recorded many times. The chain uses TRBV10-3 and TRBJ2-7; a possible D gene is TRBD1 (5 bases). V was shortened by 8 bases and J by 1 base, with 9 bases between the two germline ends. Germline CDR1 is ENHRY and CDR2 is SYGVKD. The CDR3 contains 12 residues. The CDR3 nucleotides read TGTGCCATCTCCCAGGGATCCTACGAGCAGTACTTC. Its translation is CAISQGSYEQYF.

The chain is built from TRBV11-2 and TRBJ2-5; D perhaps matches TRBD2 (5 bases). The J call may be wrong; the DNA end is better matched by TRBJ2-7. The CDR3 contains 13 residues. CDR1 is SGHAT and CDR2 is FQNNGV in the germline V gene. The CDR3 DNA follows: TGTGCCAGCAGCCCCACTACGGGGTTCGAGCAGTACTTC. As protein: CASSPTTGFEQYF.

This clonotype was counted only a few times. As DNA, the CDR3 is TGTGCCAGCAGTTTAGCCCCGGCGTTGTTGGAGACCCAGTACTTC. It specifies CASSLAPALLETQYF. The V call is TRBV27, the J call TRBJ2-5; D gene unclear. CDR3 length: 15 amino acids. V lost 2 bases and J 5 bases, leaving 15 bases between the germline ends. In germline, CDR1 is MNHEY, CDR2 SMNVEV (reference sequence).

This clonotype has just a few counts. V gene TRBV4-3 combines with J gene TRBJ1-6, with unresolved D. Germline CDR1 LGHNA, CDR2 YSLEER. V lost 4 bases and J lost 6, with 16 bases in between. There are 16 residues in the CDR3. CDR3 in amino acids: CASSLAVGVRNSPLHF. CDR3 nucleotide sequence: TGCGCCAGCAGCCTGGCGGTCGGGGTGCGTAATTCACCCCTCCACTTT.

The rearrangement uses TRBV20-1 and TRBJ2-3; D remains unclear. V gave up 2 bases and J gave up 8 bases, with 8 bases separating them. This CDR3 contains 11 residues. Germline CDR1 is DFQATT and CDR2 is SNEGSKA (reference sequence). Here the CDR3 DNA reads TGCAGTGCTAGAATGGGTCTTACGCAGTATTTT. This translates into CSARMGLTQYF.

The V and J genes are TRBV4-1 and TRBJ2-1, with 8 bases lining up with TRBD1. V was clipped by 2 bases and J by 5 bases; unmatched bases: 14. The CDR3 consists of 18 residues. Germline CDR1 and CDR2: MGHRA and YSYEKL. CDR3 in DNA: TGCGCCAGCAGCCAACTGGGGGGAGGCAGGGGGCCAAACAATGAGCAGTTCTTC. Residues: CASSQLGGGRGPNNEQFF.

The chain links TRBV12-1 to TRBJ2-1; the table's D call TRBD2 went unverified against the DNA. TRBV12-1 is listed as a pseudogene. The CDR3 extends over 12 amino acids. The CDR3 region has the DNA TGTGCCAGCACTCGTGGGAGTGAGACCCAGTTCTTC. Translation gives CASTRGSETQFF.

V usage is TRBV14 and J usage is TRBJ2-7, with D possibly matching TRBD2 (7 bases). Judging by the DNA end, TRBJ2-5 fits better; the J call may be wrong. The CDR3 runs to 15 residues. CDR1 and CDR2 from the germline V gene are SGHDN and FVKESK. CDR3 nucleotides: TGTGCCAGCAGCCAAGTAGGGGGGGCGGATGAGACCCAGTACTTC. As protein: CASSQVGGADETQYF.

V gene TRBV13 combines with J gene TRBJ2-7; 10 nucleotides match TRBD2. The J call may be mistaken, given a closer DNA end match to TRBJ2-5. This CDR3 has 15 residues. Germline-derived CDR1 and CDR2 are PRHDT and FYEKMQ (reference sequence). CDR3: CASSSKRGGRETQYF. CDR3 sequence (DNA): TGTGCCAGCAGCTCGAAGCGGGGGGGCCGGGAGACCCAGTACTTC.

This chain links TRBV20-1 with TRBJ2-4, with D perhaps assigned TRBD1 or TRBD2 (5 bases each). Germline CDR1 DFQATT, CDR2 SNEGSKA (reference sequence). The CDR3 spans 14 residues. Deletions cut 1 base from V and 13 bases from J, with 20 bases between. The CDR3 DNA reads as TGCAGTGCTAGAGGAGTTTTGGGGGTGGAGGAGCAGTACTTC. Its protein is CSARGVLGVEEQYF.

This clonotype was seen at least ten times. The chain uses TRBV6-1 and TRBJ2-5, with 12 positions matching TRBD2. V was pared by 7 bases and J by 6 bases, with 6 bases of the junction left unmatched. Germline V CDR1 and CDR2: MNHNS, SASEGT. There are 14 residues in the CDR3. CDR3: CASTRTSGEKTQYF. DNA for the CDR3: TGTGCCAGCACCCGGACTAGCGGGGAGAAGACCCAGTACTTC.

The V gene is TRBV12-3 or TRBV12-4, the J gene TRBJ2-3, with 7 bases aligning to TRBD2. CDR3 length: 16 residues. Trimming removed 3 bases from V and 5 bases from J; junction bases left unmatched: 11. CDR3 DNA: TGTGCCAGCAGTTTCTGGCGGGGGAATAGAGGAGATACGCAGTATTTT. Translating it yields CASSFWRGNRGDTQYF.

The chain joins TRBV5-1 to TRBJ2-5; 10 nucleotides line up with TRBD1. Trimming cost V 5 bases and J 11 bases; bases outside gene matches: 12. The length of the CDR3 is 14 residues. Germline V gives CDR1 SGHRS, CDR2 YFSETQ. Written as DNA, the CDR3 is TGCGCCAGCAGATACGGGACAGGGGAGTGGGAGCAGTACTTC. Amino acid sequence: CASRYGTGEWEQYF.

The V and J genes are TRBV7-2 and TRBJ1-6, with D unclear. CDR1 is SGHTA, CDR2 FQGNSA, per germline. V lost 1 base, J lost 8 bases, and 12 bases lay in between. The CDR3 is made up of 15 amino acids. The CDR3 nucleotides read TGTGCCAGCAGCTTAGGGCAGCCCCCTGATTCACCCCTCCACTTT. Its translation: CASSLGQPPDSPLHF.

The CDR3 spells CATSAEFNYGYTF. The CDR3 nucleotides are TGTGCCACCAGTGCGGAGTTTAACTATGGCTACACCTTC. The chain employs TRBV24-1 and TRBJ1-2; no clear D gene. Germline CDR1 reads KGHDR; CDR2 reads SFDVKD. This CDR3 contains 13 residues. Deletions cut 5 bases from V and 1 base from J, with 7 bases between.

The V gene is TRBV27, the J gene TRBJ1-2; D possibly corresponds to TRBD1 (6 bases). In germline, CDR1 is MNHEY, CDR2 SMNVEV (reference sequence). Deletions cut 1 base from V and 4 bases from J, with 10 bases between. CDR3 length: 14 amino acids. CDR3 in amino acids: CASSLWGAGYGYTF. The CDR3 DNA reads as TGTGCCAGCAGTTTATGGGGGGCAGGCTATGGCTACACCTTC.

This sequence joins TRBV28 and TRBJ2-1; no clear D. Germline V gives CDR1 MDHEN, CDR2 SYDVKM. This CDR3 has 14 amino acids. V was clipped by 3 bases and J by 10 bases, with 16 bases between them. CDR3 sequence (DNA): TGTGCCAGCAGTTTCCCTGTTATCGGCCACGAGCAGTTCTTC. Translated: CASSFPVIGHEQFF.

The chain uses TRBV6-1 and TRBJ2-5; the match to TRBD2 covers 8 bases. With 3 bases clipped from V and 9 bases from J, the junction kept 6 bases outside the gene matches. The germline V gene encodes CDR1 MNHNS and CDR2 SASEGT. This CDR3 is built from 13 residues. The chain's CDR3 is CASSDRPGRAQYF. Here the CDR3 DNA reads TGTGCCAGCAGTGATAGGCCCGGGAGGGCCCAGTACTTC.

The chain joins TRBV5-4 to TRBJ2-2, with D perhaps matching TRBD2 (5 bases). CDR1 is SGHNT, CDR2 YYREEE, per germline (reference sequence). This CDR3 contains 14 residues. V lost 1 base, J lost 8 bases, and 12 bases lay in between. The DNA for the CDR3 is TGTGCCAGCAGCTTGATGGGAGAACAGGGGGAGCTGTTTTTT. Its protein is CASSLMGEQGELFF.

The gene calls are TRBV5-4 and TRBJ2-5; 10 positions match TRBD2. The CDR3 runs to 16 residues. Germline CDR1 SGHNT, CDR2 YYREEE (reference sequence). Trimming removed 5 bases from V and 5 bases from J; junction bases left unmatched: 12. CDR3 amino acids: CASSPPLAGVRETQYF. The CDR3 bases are TGTGCCAGCAGTCCACCTCTAGCGGGGGTCAGGGAGACCCAGTACTTC.

The chain joins TRBV28 to TRBJ1-4; 7 bases line up with TRBD1. CDR3 length: 16 residues. Trimming at V came to 4 bases and at J to 4 bases, leaving 9 bases not matched to a gene. Germline-derived CDR1 and CDR2 are MDHEN and SYDVKM. This chain's CDR3 is CASSSNTGAHNEKLFF. CDR3 in DNA: TGTGCCAGCAGTTCGAACACAGGGGCCCATAATGAAAAACTGTTTTTT.

The CDR3 region is CSARDVNTGGWEQYF. Written as DNA, the CDR3 is TGCAGTGCTAGAGATGTAAACACAGGGGGTTGGGAGCAGTACTTC. The chain employs TRBV20-1 and TRBJ2-7; TRBD1 agrees at 8 bases. J lost 7 bases, V lost 0 bases, and 11 bases had no gene match. The CDR3 sequence is 15 residues long. The V gene's germline CDR1 is DFQATT and CDR2 SNEGSKA (reference sequence).